The 23 T cell receptor beta chains in this list originate from one sample, sequenced in a study of human T cells and chemical hapten exposure. TCRdb passed the RACE reads through MiXCR, listing each CDR3 protein once. The repertoire includes roughly 80,000 distinct CDR3 sequences, around 9.3% of them detected once, and 1.5% to 2% sits in the top ten. Time point described: healthy volunteer bleed at 6 weeks. The total RNA was obtained from whole blood that was not fractionated. Sequenced input: whole blood. These receptors were obtained from a female donor in good health. Some clones in this sample may be carry-over from other donors' samples.

In this sample, this clonotype turned up many times. The V gene is TRBV28, the J gene TRBJ1-2, with TRBD1 as a possible D gene (5 bases). This CDR3 has 15 amino acids. V was shortened by 6 bases and J by 3 bases, with 17 bases between the two germline ends. Germline CDR1 and CDR2: MDHEN and SYDVKM. CDR3 in amino acids: CASSPAGGGYYGYTF. CDR3 DNA sequence: TGTGCCAGCAGCCCTGCGGGGGGGGGATACTATGGCTACACCTTC.

This clonotype occurred many times. The rearrangement joins TRBV6-4 to TRBJ2-1; TRBD1 matches 7 bases. CDR1 and CDR2 from the germline V gene are MRHNA and SNTAGT. This CDR3 is built from 16 residues. The junction had 12 bases not matched to a gene; V was cut back by 3 bases and J by 7 bases. The CDR3 DNA reads as TGTGCCAGCAGTGATTCCGGGACAGAGATAGTGAATGAGCAGTTCTTC. Protein sequence: CASSDSGTEIVNEQFF.

This clonotype was counted only a few times. This chain links TRBV4-2 with TRBJ2-3; D possibly corresponds to TRBD1 (6 bases). V was cut by 1 base and J by 2 bases, with 7 bases left in between. The germline gives CDR1 LGHNA, CDR2 YNFKEQ. This CDR3 comprises 14 residues. CDR3 loop: CASSQGTVTDTQYF. The CDR3 DNA reads TGTGCCAGCAGCCAAGGGACAGTCACAGATACGCAGTATTTT.

The V gene is TRBV6-1, the J gene TRBJ2-2; D is possibly TRBD1 (6 bases). Germline-derived CDR1 and CDR2 are MNHNS and SASEGT. This CDR3 contains 14 residues. V was cut by 6 bases and J by 3 bases, with 11 bases left in between. The CDR3 here is CASSWTEDTGELFF. As DNA, the CDR3 is TGTGCCAGCAGCTGGACAGAAGACACCGGGGAGCTGTTTTTT.

This chain joins TRBV12-3 or TRBV12-4 and TRBJ1-1, with 7 bases matching TRBD1. J was trimmed by 1 base and V by 7 bases; bases with no gene match: 12. There are 16 residues in the CDR3. CDR3 sequence: CASTPRTGRGNTEAFF. CDR3 sequence (DNA): TGTGCCAGCACCCCCCGGACAGGACGAGGGAACACTGAAGCTTTCTTT.

This clonotype occurred many times. The chain recombines TRBV6-4 with TRBJ2-3; D call uncertain. V was pared by 0 bases and J by 3 bases, with 7 bases between. The CDR3 is 14 residues long. The germline V gene encodes CDR1 MRHNA and CDR2 SNTAGT. The CDR3 is CASSDSLRTDTQYF. CDR3 bases: TGTGCCAGCAGTGACTCGTTACGGACAGATACGCAGTATTTT.

The chain links TRBV6-1 to TRBJ2-3, with a tentative D call TRBD2 (7 bases). This CDR3 is built from 14 residues. Germline V gene lookup returns CDR1 MNHNS and CDR2 SASEGT. V was shortened by 7 bases and J by 5 bases, with 16 bases between the two germline ends. The CDR3 sequence: CASTTAGAEDTQYF. The CDR3 DNA sequence: TGTGCCAGCACAACCGCGGGGGCTGAAGATACGCAGTATTTT.

There are many counts of this clonotype. The chain has TRBV20-1 and TRBJ2-3; TRBD2 agrees at 11 bases. Per germline, CDR1 DFQATT and CDR2 SNEGSKA (reference sequence). This CDR3 has 15 amino acids. The J segment lost 1 base and the V segment lost 3 bases, leaving 3 bases of the junction unmatched. Written as DNA, the CDR3 is TGCAGTGCTAGGAAACTAGCGGGGGGCACAGATACGCAGTATTTT. Protein sequence: CSARKLAGGTDTQYF.

In its sample, this clonotype was seen many times. This rearrangement joins TRBV12-3 or TRBV12-4 to TRBJ2-7; D not resolved. The CDR3 has 14 residues. The ends were cut back, 1 base at V and 3 bases at J, with 10 bases in the middle. CDR3 loop: CASSLVDALYEQYF. As DNA, the CDR3 is TGTGCCAGCAGTTTAGTGGACGCCCTCTACGAGCAGTACTTC.

The sample holds a few counts of this clonotype. CDR3 in DNA: TGCGCCAGCAGCCGGAACTTGGGGGGGGGAAACACTGAAGCTTTCTTT. It encodes CASSRNLGGGNTEAFF. The rearrangement joins TRBV4-3 to TRBJ1-1; D possibly corresponds to TRBD1 (5 bases). The ends were cut back, 4 bases at V and 2 bases at J, with 17 bases in the middle. The length of the CDR3 is 16 residues. Germline-derived CDR1 and CDR2 are LGHNA and YSLEER.

Regarding this clonotype: With a much larger clone just one base away, this may be a read error. This chain connects TRBV5-1 to TRBJ2-5; possibly TRBD1 for D (6 bases). The V end lost 0 bases, the J end lost 0 bases, and 18 bases lay between the germline ends. CDR3 length equals 18 residues. The V gene's germline CDR1 is SGHRS and CDR2 YFSETQ. CDR3 residues: CASSLGGQTRPYQETQYF. The CDR3 coding sequence is TGCGCCAGCAGCTTGGGGGGGCAGACCCGCCCGTACCAAGAGACCCAGTACTTC.

The chain employs TRBV10-3 and TRBJ2-3; D is undetermined. This CDR3 is built from 15 residues. V was trimmed by 3 bases and J by 2 bases, leaving 12 bases between them. The germline V gene encodes CDR1 ENHRY and CDR2 SYGVKD. CDR3 nucleotide sequence: TGTGCCATCAGTGAAAGAGAGGATTTCACAGATACGCAGTATTTT. Translated, it gives CAISEREDFTDTQYF.

On this clonotype itself: A read error may explain this, as a much larger clone is one base away. This rearrangement joins TRBV7-2 to TRBJ2-7; 16 bases line up with TRBD2. This CDR3 has 18 amino acids. Germline V gives CDR1 SGHTA, CDR2 FQGNSA. CDR3 sequence reads: CVSSPTAGLAGGGYEQYF. CDR3 DNA: TGTGTCAGCAGCCCGACCGCGGGACTAGCGGGGGGGGGTTACGAGCAGTACTTC.

This clonotype was detected many times. V gene TRBV7-2 combines with J gene TRBJ2-1; D unclear. Germline CDR1 reads SGHTA; CDR2 reads FQGNSA. V lost 4 bases and J lost 7, with 8 bases in between. This CDR3 is built from 12 residues. CDR3 loop: CASSSYGNEQFF. The CDR3, as DNA: TGTGCCAGCAGCTCTTATGGGAATGAGCAGTTCTTC.

The V gene is TRBV20-1, the J gene TRBJ1-2, with TRBD1 matching over 10 bases. Losses at the gene ends were 3 bases for V and 8 bases for J; bases not matched to a gene: 6. CDR3 length: 13 residues. Germline CDR1 DFQATT, CDR2 SNEGSKA (reference sequence). The CDR3 DNA reads TGCAGTGCTAGCGTCGGGACAGGGGACGGCTACACCTTC. It encodes CSASVGTGDGYTF.

As regards this clonotype: This may be a read error, as it is one base from a much larger clone. This chain links TRBV3-1 with TRBJ1-6, with TRBD1 matching 7 bases. The CDR3 is 15 amino acids. The germline V gene encodes CDR1 LGHDT and CDR2 YNNKEL (reference sequence). In DNA, the CDR3 is TGTGCCAGCAAGGACCGGGACAGTTCAAATTCACTCCTCCACTTT. The encoded protein is CASKDRDSSNSLLHF.

This clonotype appeared a few times. V usage is TRBV7-9 and J usage is TRBJ2-3, with 10 bases lining up with TRBD2. V trimming: 7 bases; J trimming: 2 bases; junction bases outside the gene matches: 6. The germline CDR1 and CDR2 sequences are SEHNR and FQNEAQ (reference sequence). The CDR3 sequence is 15 residues long. CDR3 sequence: CASTERGGPTDTQYF. As DNA, the CDR3 is TGTGCCAGCACCGAGCGGGGGGGACCCACAGATACGCAGTATTTT.

The chain uses TRBV12-3 or TRBV12-4 and TRBJ1-5, with 10 nucleotides matching TRBD1. V lost 6 bases to trimming and J lost 7 bases; unmatched junction nucleotides: 6. The length of the CDR3 is 14 residues. CDR3 in DNA: TGTGCCAGCAGAAGACAGGGGGCAGGGCAGCCCCAGCATTTT. The encoded protein is CASRRQGAGQPQHF.

The V call is TRBV20-1, the J call TRBJ2-3, with D hard to call. From germline, CDR1 is DFQATT and CDR2 SNEGSKA (reference sequence). V lost 2 bases to trimming and J lost 11 bases, with 17 bases between them. The CDR3 is 13 residues long. This CDR3 is CSARIPATSLQYF. CDR3 sequence (DNA): TGCAGTGCTAGAATCCCGGCTACATCGTTGCAGTATTTT.

J is TRBJ1-2 and V is TRBV6-6; 9 bases map to TRBD1. Germline V gene data show CDR1 as MNHNY and CDR2 as SVGAGI (reference sequence). The CDR3 is 14 amino acids. Losses at the gene ends were 7 bases for V and 5 bases for J; bases not matched to a gene: 8. CDR3 sequence: CASNKQGASYGYTF. The DNA for the CDR3 is TGTGCCAGCAATAAACAGGGGGCGAGTTATGGCTACACCTTC.

V gene TRBV7-2 combines with J gene TRBJ1-1; 7 positions agree with TRBD1. Germline CDR1 and CDR2: SGHTA and FQGNSA. V lost 4 bases to trimming and J lost 7 bases; unmatched junction nucleotides: 6. This CDR3 spans 13 amino acids. In DNA form, the CDR3 reads TGTGCCAGCAGCTGTACAGGGGAGGGTGAAGCTTTCTTT. Residues: CASSCTGEGEAFF.

This clonotype has just a few counts. The genes are TRBV2 and TRBJ2-5, with D possibly TRBD2 on 5 matching bases. Trimming took 0 bases from V and 2 from J, leaving 13 bases between them. Germline CDR1 is SNHLY and CDR2 is FYNNEI. CDR3 length: 16 amino acids. The CDR3 DNA is TGTGCCAGCAGTGAAGCGCTCGGCAGCGGACAAGAGACCCAGTACTTC. It yields the protein CASSEALGSGQETQYF. Looking up the rest from reference TRBV2 and TRBJ2-5 gives the full variable domain: EPEVTQTPSHQVTQMGQEVILRCVPISNHLYFYWYRQILGQKVEFLVSFYNNEISEKSEIFDDQFSVERPDGSNFTLKIRSTKLEDSAMYFCASSEALGSGQETQYFGPGTRLLVL.

In this sample, this clonotype turned up a few times. The chain uses TRBV6-6 and TRBJ2-5; D gene ambiguous. This CDR3 region has 11 residues. Trimming removed 1 base from V and 5 bases from J, with 2 bases in between. The germline V gene encodes CDR1 MNHNY and CDR2 SVGAGI (reference sequence). The CDR3 here is CASSYLETQYF. The CDR3 region has the DNA TGTGCCAGCAGTTACTTGGAGACCCAGTACTTC.